A selection of T cell receptor beta chains follows, all from one sample in a study of monozygotic twins with inflammatory bowel disease. TCRdb re-called the 5' RACE reads; every CDR3 protein appears as one record, without DNA. Here the sample table reports approximately 340,000 distinct CDR3 sequences. Sequencing was carried out using blood. These receptors were taken from a human donor with ulcerative colitis or Crohn's disease, or a healthy co-twin of an affected twin (not recorded which). The CDR3 runs from the conserved cysteine through the conserved F or W. Each record gives: J gene, V gene, CDR3 protein.

J: TRBJ1-1
V: TRBV18
CDR3: CASSPRTGGTEAFF

J: TRBJ2-5
V: TRBV7-2
CDR3: CASSSTGTEGETQYF

J: TRBJ2-1
V: TRBV5-1
CDR3: CASSWGAGGLGEQFF

J: TRBJ2-1
V: TRBV15
CDR3: CATSRPTSGRAHEQFF

J: TRBJ2-1
V: TRBV6-5
CDR3: CASSYGTSGAYNEQFF

J: TRBJ1-2
V: TRBV29-1
CDR3: CSVVTIEGIAGGYTF

J: TRBJ2-5
V: TRBV5-1
CDR3: CASSPGTSGIPQETQYF

J: TRBJ2-1
V: TRBV7-9
CDR3: CASSFNLDDNEQFF

J: TRBJ2-3
V: TRBV12-3/TRBV12-4
CDR3: CVSSFFSPGLSTDTQYF

J: TRBJ1-6
V: TRBV15
CDR3: CATSSSKAYNSPLHF

J: TRBJ2-1
V: TRBV5-6
CDR3: CASSFFSSLSYNEQFF

J: TRBJ2-7
V: TRBV2
CDR3: CASIIRDSGGEQYF

J: TRBJ2-7
V: TRBV30
CDR3: CARRDRGAVEQYF

J: TRBJ2-5
V: TRBV28
CDR3: CASSLAVLEDTSGETQYF

J: TRBJ2-5
V: TRBV5-1
CDR3: CASSLLAGPEETQYF

J: TRBJ2-1
V: TRBV5-6
CDR3: CASSFSGRGEDEQFF

J: TRBJ1-3
V: TRBV7-2
CDR3: CASSVLGTHSGNTIYF

J: TRBJ1-1
V: TRBV29-1
CDR3: CSVDGGRSSRVNTEAFF

J: TRBJ2-7
V: TRBV6-2/TRBV6-3
CDR3: CASSYSTTSPSSYEQYF

J: TRBJ2-3
V: TRBV7-9
CDR3: CASSLIPGLQYF

J: TRBJ2-7
V: TRBV20-1
CDR3: CSATGGLAGGWSHEQYF

J: TRBJ2-1
V: TRBV7-3
CDR3: CASSSEGMSLFF

J: TRBJ2-2
V: TRBV24-1
CDR3: CATRDSQTNTGELFF

J: TRBJ2-2
V: TRBV5-6
CDR3: CASSLGTLKNTGELFF

J: TRBJ2-4
V: TRBV20-1
CDR3: CSARSSGGEVQYF

J: TRBJ1-1
V: TRBV7-3
CDR3: CASRVTQNTEAFF

J: TRBJ1-5
V: TRBV15
CDR3: CATSVVGGGGNQPQHF

J: TRBJ1-1
V: TRBV30
CDR3: CAWTVVSTEAFF

J: TRBJ2-1
V: TRBV30
CDR3: CAGLLHRVSYNEQFF

J: TRBJ2-2
V: TRBV4-3
CDR3: CASSQAGGRKKANTGELFF

J: TRBJ2-1
V: TRBV24-1
CDR3: CATSDRAGAQDEQFF

J: TRBJ2-2
V: TRBV2
CDR3: CASSDVPANTGELFF

J: TRBJ2-5
V: TRBV5-1
CDR3: CASSLTPGTSLKETQYF

J: TRBJ1-5
V: TRBV12-3/TRBV12-4
CDR3: CASRYRDQQPQHF

J: TRBJ2-7
V: TRBV11-2
CDR3: CASSLGPDPYEQYF

J: TRBJ2-5
V: TRBV9
CDR3: CASSGSTGLATETQYF

J: TRBJ2-1
V: TRBV5-6
CDR3: CASSDDNEQFF

J: TRBJ2-3
V: TRBV3-1
CDR3: CASSQDLGTDTQYF

J: TRBJ2-1
V: TRBV7-2
CDR3: CASSSSWTSNEQFF

J: TRBJ1-1
V: TRBV5-1
CDR3: CASMATLGTEAFF

J: TRBJ2-3
V: TRBV6-1
CDR3: CASSEIDTQYF

J: TRBJ2-7
V: TRBV27
CDR3: CASSLRGLFSYEQYF

J: TRBJ2-6
V: TRBV5-5
CDR3: CASSLELNSGANVLTF

J: TRBJ2-1
V: TRBV10-1
CDR3: CASSEGQGAISYNEQFF

J: TRBJ2-1
V: TRBV29-1
CDR3: CSVEPGLAGYEQFF

J: TRBJ2-7
V: TRBV7-9
CDR3: CASSLSIGTGHYEQYF

J: TRBJ2-1
V: TRBV12-3/TRBV12-4
CDR3: CASSLWGASSYNEQFF

J: TRBJ2-1
V: TRBV7-9
CDR3: CASSFGTDNEQFF

J: TRBJ2-3
V: TRBV30
CDR3: CAWASGGDGDTQYF

J: TRBJ2-7
V: TRBV20-1
CDR3: CSARPGQNPSEQYF

J: TRBJ1-2
V: TRBV20-1
CDR3: CSAGHRIKGYTF

J: TRBJ2-1
V: TRBV18
CDR3: CASSPNTGGEQFF

J: TRBJ1-2
V: TRBV4-1
CDR3: CASSQVRQAVYYGYTF

J: TRBJ2-1
V: TRBV6-5
CDR3: CASSSVGNEQFF